The sequence of this T cell receptor beta chain was determined in a study of cytomegalovirus exposure and HLA in healthy donors. General study points: Productive status was seen about 90% or about 30% of the time for most TCR beta V segments in an earlier analysis. Fewer N-insertions (relative to the roughly 700-donor mean) were reportedly seen in an Asian-associated ancestry cluster in a later analysis.

The PCR contained 60 Vbeta and 13 Jbeta primers. Assay used: immunoSEQ multiplex PCR; TCRdb lists only in-frame clones, some missing. The data show about 150,000 clones, 75% to 85% seen once. Germline-derived CDR1 and CDR2 are SGHRS and YFSETQ. This CDR3 region has 15 residues. J was trimmed by 3 bases and V by 3 bases; bases with no gene match: 9. Turning to this clone: Its antigen is undetermined.

The clonotype originates from a man aged 50 to 60 in good health and CMV-seropositive. The specimen sequenced was PBMCs. The chain couples TRBV5-1 to TRBJ2-7; 7 nucleotides match TRBD2. The CDR3 DNA reads as TGCGCCAGCAGCTCCTTGGCGGGGGTTTACTACGAGCAGTACTTC. It is translated as CASSSLAGVYYEQYF.